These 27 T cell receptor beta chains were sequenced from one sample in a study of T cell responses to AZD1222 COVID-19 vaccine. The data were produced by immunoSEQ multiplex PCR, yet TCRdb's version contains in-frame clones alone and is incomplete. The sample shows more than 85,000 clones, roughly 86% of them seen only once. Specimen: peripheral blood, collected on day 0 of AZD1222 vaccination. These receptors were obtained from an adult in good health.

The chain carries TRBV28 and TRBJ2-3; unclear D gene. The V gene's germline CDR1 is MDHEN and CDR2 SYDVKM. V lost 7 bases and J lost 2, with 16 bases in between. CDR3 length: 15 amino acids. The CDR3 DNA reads TGTGCCAGCACCGGGTTGGGCGAAAACACAGATACGCAGTATTTT. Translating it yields CASTGLGENTDTQYF. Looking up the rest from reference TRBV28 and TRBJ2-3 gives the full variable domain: DVKVTQSSRYLVKRTGEKVFLECVQDMDHENMFWYRQDPGLGLRLIYFSYDVKMKEKGDIPEGYSVSREKKERFSLILESASTNQTSMYLCASTGLGENTDTQYFGPGTRLTVL.

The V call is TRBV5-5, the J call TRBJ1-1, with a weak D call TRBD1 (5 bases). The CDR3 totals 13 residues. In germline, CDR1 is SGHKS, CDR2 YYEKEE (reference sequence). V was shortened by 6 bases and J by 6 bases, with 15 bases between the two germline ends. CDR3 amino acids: CASTGPGGAEAFF. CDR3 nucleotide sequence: TGTGCCAGCACCGGGCCCGGGGGGGCTGAAGCTTTCTTT.

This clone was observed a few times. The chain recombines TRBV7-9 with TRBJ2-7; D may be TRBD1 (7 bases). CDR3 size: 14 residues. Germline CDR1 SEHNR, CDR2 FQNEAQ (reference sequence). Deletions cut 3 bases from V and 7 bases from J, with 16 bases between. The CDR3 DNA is TGTGCCAGCAGCTTGAAGGACAGGAGCGGGGAGCAGTACTTC. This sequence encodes CASSLKDRSGEQYF.

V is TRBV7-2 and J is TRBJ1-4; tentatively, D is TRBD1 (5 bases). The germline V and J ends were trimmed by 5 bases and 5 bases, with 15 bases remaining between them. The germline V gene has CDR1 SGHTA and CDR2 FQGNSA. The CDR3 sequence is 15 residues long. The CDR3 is CASSPLGGENEKLFF. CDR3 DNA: TGTGCCAGCAGCCCTCTCGGGGGGGAGAATGAAAAACTGTTTTTT.

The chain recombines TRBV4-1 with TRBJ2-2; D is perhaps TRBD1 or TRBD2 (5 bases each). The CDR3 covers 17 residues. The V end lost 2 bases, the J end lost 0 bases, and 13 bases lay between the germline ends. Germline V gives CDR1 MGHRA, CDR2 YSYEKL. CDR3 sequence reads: CASSQRGRGSNTGELFF. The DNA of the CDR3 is TGCGCCAGCAGCCAACGGGGTAGGGGCTCGAACACCGGGGAGCTGTTTTTT.

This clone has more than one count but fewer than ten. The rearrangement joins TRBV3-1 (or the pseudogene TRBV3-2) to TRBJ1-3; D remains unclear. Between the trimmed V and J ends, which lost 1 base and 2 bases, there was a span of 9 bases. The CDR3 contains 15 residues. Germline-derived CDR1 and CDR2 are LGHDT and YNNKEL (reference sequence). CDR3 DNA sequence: TGTGCCAGCAGCCAAGGGTTAGGAGCTGGAAACACCATATATTTT. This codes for CASSQGLGAGNTIYF.

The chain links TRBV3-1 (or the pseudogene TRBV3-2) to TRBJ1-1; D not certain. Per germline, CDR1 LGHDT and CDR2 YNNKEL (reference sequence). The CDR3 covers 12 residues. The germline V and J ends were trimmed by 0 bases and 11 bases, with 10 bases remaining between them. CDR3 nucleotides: TGTGCCAGCAGCCAAGAAAGAACACGGGCTTTCTTT. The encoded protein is CASSQERTRAFF.

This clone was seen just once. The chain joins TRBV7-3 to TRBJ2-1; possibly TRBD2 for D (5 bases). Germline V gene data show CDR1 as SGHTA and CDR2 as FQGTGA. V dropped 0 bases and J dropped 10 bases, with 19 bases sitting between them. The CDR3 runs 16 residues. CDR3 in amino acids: CASSLTPGGQVREQFF. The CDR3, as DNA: TGTGCCAGCAGCTTAACGCCCGGCGGGCAAGTTAGGGAGCAGTTCTTC.

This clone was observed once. For the CDR3, the DNA is TGTGCCAGCAGTTTAAGTTCAGGGAACTATGGCTACACCTTC. Translation: CASSLSSGNYGYTF. This rearrangement joins TRBV28 to TRBJ1-2, with a possible D match to TRBD1 (5 bases). Trimming pared 2 bases from V and 2 bases from J, leaving 9 bases between. Germline V gene data show CDR1 as MDHEN and CDR2 as SYDVKM. The CDR3 length is 14 residues.

CDR3 region: CASSGADLGNSPLHF. The CDR3 region has the DNA TGTGCCAGCAGTGGGGCGGACCTTGGTAATTCACCCCTCCACTTT. The chain is built from TRBV28 and TRBJ1-6; D may be TRBD1 (5 bases). V lost 5 bases, J lost 6 bases, and 14 bases lay in between. This CDR3 region has 15 residues. Germline values: CDR1 MDHEN, CDR2 SYDVKM.

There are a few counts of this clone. The CDR3: CASSHSKQPQHF. The CDR3 bases are TGTGCCAGCAGTCACTCCAAACAGCCCCAGCATTTT. The chain carries TRBV3-1 (or the pseudogene TRBV3-2) and TRBJ1-5, with D unresolved. This CDR3 is built from 12 residues. Between the trimmed V and J ends, which lost 6 bases and 7 bases, there was a span of 10 bases. Germline V gene data show CDR1 as LGHDT and CDR2 as YNNKEL (reference sequence).

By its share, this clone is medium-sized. The CDR3 DNA reads TGTGCCAGCAGCCCCGGGATCCGGGGGGCAGATACGCAGTATTTT. Its protein is CASSPGIRGADTQYF. This chain joins TRBV7-8 and TRBJ2-3; 7 nucleotides agree with TRBD2. Losses at the gene ends were 5 bases for V and 4 bases for J; bases not matched to a gene: 9. This CDR3 comprises 15 residues. Germline CDR1 SGHVS, CDR2 FQNEAQ.

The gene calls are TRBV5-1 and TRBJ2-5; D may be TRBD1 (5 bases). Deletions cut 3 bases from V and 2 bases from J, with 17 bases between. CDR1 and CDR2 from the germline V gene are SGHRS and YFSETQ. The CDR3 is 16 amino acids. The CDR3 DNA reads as TGCGCCAGCAGCTACCTACCCCCGGACACGCAAGAGACCCAGTACTTC. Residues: CASSYLPPDTQETQYF.

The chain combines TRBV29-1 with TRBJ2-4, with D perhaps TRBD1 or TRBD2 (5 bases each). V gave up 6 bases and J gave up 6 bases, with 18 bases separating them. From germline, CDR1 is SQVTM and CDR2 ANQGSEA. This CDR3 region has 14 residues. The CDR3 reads CSVANIQGANIQYF. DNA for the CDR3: TGCAGCGTGGCCAACATTCAGGGAGCAAACATTCAGTACTTC.

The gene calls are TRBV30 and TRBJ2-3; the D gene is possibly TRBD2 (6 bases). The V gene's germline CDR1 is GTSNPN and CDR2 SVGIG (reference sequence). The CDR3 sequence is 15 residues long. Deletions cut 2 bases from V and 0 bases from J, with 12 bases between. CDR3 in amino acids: CAWSRDLSSTDTQYF. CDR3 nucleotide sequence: TGTGCCTGGAGTAGGGACTTAAGTAGCACAGATACGCAGTATTTT.

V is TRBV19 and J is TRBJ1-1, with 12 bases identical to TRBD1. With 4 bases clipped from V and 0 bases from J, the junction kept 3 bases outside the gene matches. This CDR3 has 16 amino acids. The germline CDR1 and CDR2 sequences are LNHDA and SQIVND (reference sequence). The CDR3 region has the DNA TGTGCCAGTAGTACCGGGACAGGGGGCGTGAACACTGAAGCTTTCTTT. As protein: CASSTGTGGVNTEAFF.

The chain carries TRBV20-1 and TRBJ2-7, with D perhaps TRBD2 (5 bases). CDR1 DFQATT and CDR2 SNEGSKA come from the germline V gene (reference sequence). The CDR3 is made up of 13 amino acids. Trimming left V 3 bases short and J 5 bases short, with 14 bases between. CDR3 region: CSASYPGIHEQYF. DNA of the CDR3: TGCAGTGCTAGTTATCCCGGGATTCACGAGCAGTACTTC.

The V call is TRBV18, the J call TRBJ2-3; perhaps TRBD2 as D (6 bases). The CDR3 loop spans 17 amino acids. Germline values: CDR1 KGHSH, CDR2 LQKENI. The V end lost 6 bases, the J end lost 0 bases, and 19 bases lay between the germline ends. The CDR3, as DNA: TGTGCCAGCTCCCCCACTTCTAGCGTCCCTAGCACAGATACGCAGTATTTT. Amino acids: CASSPTSSVPSTDTQYF.

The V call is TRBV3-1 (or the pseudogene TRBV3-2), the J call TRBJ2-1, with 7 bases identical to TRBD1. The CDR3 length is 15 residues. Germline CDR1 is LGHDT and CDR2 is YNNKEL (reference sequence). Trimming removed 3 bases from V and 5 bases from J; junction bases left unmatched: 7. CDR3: CASSQGRDRNNEQFF. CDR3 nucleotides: TGTGCCAGCAGCCAGGGACGGGACAGAAACAATGAGCAGTTCTTC.

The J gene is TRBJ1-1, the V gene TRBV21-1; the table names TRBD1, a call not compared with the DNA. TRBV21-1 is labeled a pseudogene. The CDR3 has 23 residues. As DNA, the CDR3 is TGTGCCAGCAGCAAAAGCAGCCCTGACCCCGGAGGCAGGGGAAAACGAACTGCCACTGAAGCTTTCTTT. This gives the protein CASSKSSPDPGGRGKRTATEAFF.

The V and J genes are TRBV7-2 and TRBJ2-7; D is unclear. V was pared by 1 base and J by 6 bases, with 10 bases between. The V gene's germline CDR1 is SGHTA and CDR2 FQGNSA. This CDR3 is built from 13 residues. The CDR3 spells CASSLVSSVEQYF. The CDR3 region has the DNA TGTGCCAGCAGCTTAGTGTCGTCTGTCGAGCAGTACTTC.

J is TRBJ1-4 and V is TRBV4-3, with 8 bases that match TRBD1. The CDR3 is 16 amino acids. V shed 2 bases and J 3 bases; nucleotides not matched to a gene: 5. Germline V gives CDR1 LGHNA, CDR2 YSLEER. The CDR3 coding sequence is TGCGCCAGCAGCCAAACACCGACAGGGGCTAATGAAAAACTGTTTTTT. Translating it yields CASSQTPTGANEKLFF.

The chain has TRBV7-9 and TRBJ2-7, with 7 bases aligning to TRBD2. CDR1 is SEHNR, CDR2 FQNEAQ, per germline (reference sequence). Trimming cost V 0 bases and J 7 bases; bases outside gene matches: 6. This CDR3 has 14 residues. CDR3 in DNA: TGTGCCAGCAGCTTAGCAGGAGCCGGGGGGGAGCAGTACTTC. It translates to CASSLAGAGGEQYF.

CDR3 in amino acids: CASSVWTGSVDTQYF. CDR3 nucleotide sequence: TGTGCCAGCAGCGTCTGGACAGGGTCGGTGGATACGCAGTATTTT. The rearrangement joins TRBV7-9 to TRBJ2-3, with 8 positions matching TRBD1. CDR1 is SEHNR, CDR2 FQNEAQ, per germline (reference sequence). CDR3 size: 15 residues. V lost 5 bases, J lost 6 bases, and 10 bases stayed unmatched.

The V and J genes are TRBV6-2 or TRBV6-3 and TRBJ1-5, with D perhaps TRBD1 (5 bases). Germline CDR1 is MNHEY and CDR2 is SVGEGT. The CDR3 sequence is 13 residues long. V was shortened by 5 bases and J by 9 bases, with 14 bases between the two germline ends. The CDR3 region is CASSQDTRWPQHF. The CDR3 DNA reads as TGTGCCAGCAGTCAGGACACCCGGTGGCCCCAGCATTTT.

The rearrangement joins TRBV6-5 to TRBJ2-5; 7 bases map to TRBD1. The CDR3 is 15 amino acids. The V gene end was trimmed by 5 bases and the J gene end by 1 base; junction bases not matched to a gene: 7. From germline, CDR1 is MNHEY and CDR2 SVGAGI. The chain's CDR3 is CASSMTDRVQETQYF. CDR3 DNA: TGTGCCAGCAGTATGACCGACAGGGTCCAAGAGACCCAGTACTTC.

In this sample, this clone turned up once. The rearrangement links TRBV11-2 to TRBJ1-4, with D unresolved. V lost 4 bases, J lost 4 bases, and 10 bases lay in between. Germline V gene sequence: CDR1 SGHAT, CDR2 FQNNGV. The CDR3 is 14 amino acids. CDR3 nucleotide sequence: TGTGCCAGCAGCTCCCGGGGTTATAATGAAAAACTGTTTTTT. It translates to CASSSRGYNEKLFF.